The 19 T cell receptor beta chains reported below all come from one sample, sequenced in a study of T cells in Graves' hyperthyroidism and ophthalmopathy. From RNA transcripts, TCR beta CDR3 regions were amplified. The TCR CDR3 was amplified in a first-round RT-PCR using the HTBI primer set. MiXCR, run by TCRdb on the multiplex PCR reads, gives a single entry per CDR3 protein. The sample carries fewer than 350,000 distinct CDR3 sequences, roughly 13% recorded once. The sequenced sample was blood. These TCRs come from a woman aged 40 to 50 with Graves' hyperthyroidism.

There are many counts of this clonotype. The rearrangement uses TRBV28 and TRBJ2-5; 8 nucleotides agree with TRBD1. Trimming removed 3 bases from V and 7 bases from J; junction bases left unmatched: 13. Per the germline V gene, CDR1 is MDHEN and CDR2 is SYDVKM. The CDR3 contains 16 residues. The CDR3 here is CASSLASGGGTRTQYF. DNA of the CDR3: TGTGCCAGCAGTTTGGCCTCAGGGGGCGGTACGAGGACCCAGTACTTC.

This clonotype was detected ten times or more. The rearrangement uses TRBV15 and TRBJ2-3, with D possibly called TRBD1 or TRBD2 (5 bases each). Germline CDR1 and CDR2: LNHNV and YYDKDF (reference sequence). V gave up 5 bases and J gave up 4 bases, with 19 bases separating them. There are 16 residues in the CDR3. CDR3 region: CATSQARGAVADTQYF. The CDR3, as DNA: TGTGCCACCAGCCAAGCGAGGGGCGCGGTCGCAGATACGCAGTATTTT.

This clonotype has a handful of counts. The conserved phenylalanine or tryptophan normally closing the CDR3 is absent here, so this likely arose from a read error. This chain uses TRBV20-1 with TRBJ1-1; D is unclear. Germline assignment: CDR1 DFQATT and CDR2 SNEGSKA (reference sequence). Trimming shortened V by 5 bases and J by 1 base, and 8 bases separated the two germline ends. The CDR3 totals 12 residues. The CDR3 sequence is CSAPLGNTEAFL. In DNA form, the CDR3 reads TGCAGTGCTCCGTTAGGGAACACTGAAGCTTTCCTT.

This clonotype was counted only a few times. This chain joins TRBV6-5 and TRBJ1-6; D gene uncertain. Germline assignment: CDR1 MNHEY and CDR2 SVGAGI. CDR3 length: 13 residues. Trimming removed 0 bases from V and 10 bases from J, with 7 bases in between. CDR3 DNA sequence: TGTGCCAGCAGTTACTCGATTTACTCACCCCTCCACTTT. Protein sequence: CASSYSIYSPLHF.

V gene TRBV20-1 combines with J gene TRBJ2-5; 11 bases are a match to TRBD1. Germline V gives CDR1 DFQATT, CDR2 SNEGSKA (reference sequence). V was pared by 0 bases and J by 2 bases, with 2 bases of the junction left unmatched. The CDR3 length is 15 residues. CDR3 protein: CSARDGTGGQETQYF. Here the CDR3 DNA reads TGCAGTGCTAGAGATGGGACAGGGGGTCAAGAGACCCAGTACTTC.

In its sample, this clonotype was seen many times. The chain carries TRBV11-2 and TRBJ1-2; 9 positions match TRBD1. The CDR3 covers 16 residues. V lost 2 bases and J lost 0; bases outside the gene matches: 4. From germline, CDR1 is SGHAT and CDR2 FQNNGV. Here the CDR3 reads CASSLFGTGTNYGYTF. The CDR3 DNA follows: TGTGCCAGCAGCTTATTTGGGACAGGGACTAACTATGGCTACACCTTC. Together with reference TRBV11-2 and TRBJ1-2, the CDR3 gives the full variable domain: EAGVAQSPRYKIIEKRQSVAFWCNPISGHATLYWYQQILGQGPKLLIQFQNNGVVDDSQLPKDRFSAERLKGVDSTLKIQPAKLEDSAVYLCASSLFGTGTNYGYTFGSGTRLTVV.

V and J are TRBV5-1 and TRBJ1-1; D is uncertain. The CDR3 is 15 amino acids. Per the germline V gene, CDR1 is SGHRS and CDR2 is YFSETQ. Trimming shortened V by 0 bases and J by 6 bases, and 15 bases separated the two germline ends. The CDR3 spells CASSLATRAGAEAFF. The CDR3 DNA reads as TGCGCCAGCAGCTTGGCCACGAGGGCGGGCGCTGAAGCTTTCTTT. The whole variable domain, filled in from reference TRBV5-1 and TRBJ1-1, reads KAGVTQTPRYLIKTRGQQVTLSCSPISGHRSVSWYQQTPGQGLQFLFEYFSETQRNKGNFPGRFSGRQFSNSRSEMNVSTLELGDSALYLCASSLATRAGAEAFFGQGTRLTVV.

This clonotype has more than one count but fewer than ten. The rearrangement uses TRBV4-1 and TRBJ2-7; 8 nucleotides agree with TRBD2. CDR3 size: 15 residues. Germline V CDR1 and CDR2: MGHRA, YSYEKL. V lost 2 bases and J lost 4; bases outside the gene matches: 7. CDR3 protein: CASSQQIAGTYEQYF. The CDR3 coding sequence is TGCGCCAGCAGCCAACAGATAGCGGGAACATACGAGCAGTACTTC.

This clonotype came up once. This may be a read error: a much more frequent sequence differs by one nucleotide. The chain has TRBV10-2 and TRBJ1-3; 8 nucleotides align to TRBD1. Germline V gene data show CDR1 as WSHSY and CDR2 as SAAADI. The CDR3 length is 15 residues. This chain's CDR3 is CASSEQGASGDTIYF. For the CDR3, the DNA is TGCGCCAGCAGTGAGCAGGGGGCCTCTGGAGACACCATATATTTT.

This clonotype was seen a handful of times. V is TRBV11-2 and J is TRBJ2-1; 7 bases match TRBD2. Germline loops: CDR1 SGHAT, CDR2 FQNNGV. This CDR3 comprises 15 residues. Trimming removed 4 bases from V and 5 bases from J; junction bases left unmatched: 8. CDR3 protein: CASSSQRDGHNEQFF. The CDR3 bases are TGTGCCAGCAGCTCCCAGCGGGATGGGCACAATGAGCAGTTCTTC.

In this sample, this clonotype turned up many times. The chain links TRBV11-2 to TRBJ2-3; no definite D call. The CDR3 length is 13 residues. CDR1 is SGHAT, CDR2 FQNNGV, per germline. V gave up 7 bases and J gave up 5 bases, with 13 bases separating them. The CDR3 loop reads CASTWQSGDTQYF. Written as DNA, the CDR3 is TGTGCCAGCACCTGGCAATCTGGAGATACGCAGTATTTT.

Comments on this clonotype: A read error may explain this, as a much larger clone is one base away. The chain carries TRBV28 and TRBJ1-1; D unclear. The V end was cut by 6 bases, the J end by 1 base, with 6 bases between. In germline, CDR1 is MDHEN, CDR2 SYDVKM. This CDR3 is built from 12 residues. The CDR3 sequence: CASRGSNTEAFF. Here the CDR3 DNA reads TGTGCCAGCAGAGGGTCGAACACTGAAGCTTTCTTT.

This clonotype was detected many times. The V and J genes are TRBV10-3 and TRBJ2-7; 9 bases are a match to TRBD1. This CDR3 has 16 residues. Germline V gene sequence: CDR1 ENHRY, CDR2 SYGVKD. Trimming removed 7 bases from V and 6 bases from J; junction bases left unmatched: 16. CDR3 coding DNA: TGTGCCATCAAAGATTATCTCGGGGGACAGGGCAGCGAGCAGTACTTC. This gives the protein CAIKDYLGGQGSEQYF.

In this sample, this clonotype turned up many times. This chain's CDR3 is CASSRAGGPYEQYF. In DNA form, the CDR3 reads TGTGCCAGCAGCCGCGCAGGGGGCCCCTACGAGCAGTACTTC. The chain is built from TRBV6-1 and TRBJ2-7; 8 bases map to TRBD1. Germline assignment: CDR1 MNHNS and CDR2 SASEGT. CDR3 length: 14 amino acids. Trimming removed 6 bases from V and 2 bases from J; junction bases left unmatched: 6.

This clonotype was seen ten or more times. This sequence joins TRBV28 and TRBJ2-7; D is tentatively TRBD1 or TRBD2 (7 bases each). Germline CDR1 and CDR2: MDHEN and SYDVKM. The CDR3 has 15 amino acids. The ends were cut back, 3 bases at V and 2 bases at J, with 14 bases in the middle. The CDR3 nucleotides read TGTGCCAGCAGTTTCGGGGGGACAGTACCCTACGAGCAGTACTTC. As protein: CASSFGGTVPYEQYF.

This clonotype has just a few counts. The V gene is TRBV5-8, the J gene TRBJ2-1; D is uncertain. The germline V gene has CDR1 SGHTS and CDR2 YDEGEE. The V and J ends lost 4 bases and 3 bases respectively, with 17 bases between them. The CDR3 loop spans 16 amino acids. DNA for the CDR3: TGTGCCAGCAGCCCGGTCCTAGGAAGGGTCTACAATGAGCAGTTCTTC. It codes for CASSPVLGRVYNEQFF.

The sample holds many counts of this clonotype. This chain joins TRBV12-3 or TRBV12-4 and TRBJ1-2, with D hard to call. Trimming cost V 5 bases and J 2 bases, with 6 bases left between them. The CDR3 extends over 12 amino acids. CDR3 sequence (DNA): TGTGCCAGCAGTCCGGGCAACTATGGCTACACCTTC. Translation: CASSPGNYGYTF.

This clonotype was seen at least ten times. This sequence joins TRBV28 and TRBJ1-5; D gene uncertain. This CDR3 is 15 amino acids long. In germline, CDR1 is MDHEN, CDR2 SYDVKM. With 3 bases removed from V and 5 bases from J, the gap between germline ends came to 14 bases. The CDR3 sequence is CASSLLQFLDQPQHF. DNA for the CDR3: TGTGCCAGCAGTTTGTTACAGTTTTTAGATCAGCCCCAGCATTTT.

This clonotype was found a few times. The chain recombines TRBV20-1 with TRBJ2-1; perhaps TRBD2 as D (5 bases). Looked up from germline, CDR1 is DFQATT and CDR2 is SNEGSKA (reference sequence). The CDR3 loop spans 15 amino acids. The V end was cut by 1 base, the J end by 8 bases, with 18 bases between. CDR3 in amino acids: CSARARRGSWDEQFF. DNA of the CDR3: TGCAGTGCTAGAGCCCGGAGAGGGAGTTGGGATGAGCAGTTCTTC.